Reported below is one T cell receptor (beta chain). What this receptor recognizes is not known. Base quality data are lacking; no much larger clone is found one base away. The method was PCR. Sequencing took place on an Illumina HiSeq 4000. The TCR beta-chain CDR3 region of each patient was profiled by high-throughput sequencing. On the study's bioinformatics: Drawing on CDR3 differences between clinicopathological groups, the researchers built a classifier meant to tell apart patients with distant-metastatic papillary thyroid cancer. The Shannon index was used to assess repertoire diversity, and the Morisita-Horn index was used to assess tumor-blood repertoire similarity. The public reads were run again by TCRdb, first through fastp at Q25 and then through MiXCR, and only productive beta chains were kept. TCRdb, rather than the study authors, made the V and J calls. The sample includes 20,000 to 30,000 clones, with about an eighth observed a single time. Roughly 5.3% of the sample belongs to the ten largest clones.

These data originate in a study of metastatic and nonmetastatic thyroid tumors (dated by TCRdb to about 2020). Notes on the research overall: The researchers compared repertoires between peripheral blood samples and tumor or nodule tissue samples from patients with malignant or benign thyroid disease.

Before undergoing thyroid surgery, none of the patients had been given any kind of treatment. Using T-cell receptor beta sequencing, the researchers looked back retrospectively at clinical samples from patients, gathered between about 2012 and 2018. Broader findings and caveats from the paper: TCR beta diversity was reported as significantly higher in malignant tumors than in benign nodules, in both blood and tumor samples.

Reading the germline V gene (reference sequence) gives CDR1 GTSNPN and CDR2 SVGIG. From the cysteine through the phenylalanine, the CDR3 covers 14 amino acids. The sequence is cut down to CDR3 DNA, 42 bases in frame from base 1. The clonotype comes from a female donor with papillary thyroid cancer or a benign thyroid nodule (not recorded which). Some clones in this sample may be carry-over from other donors' samples. Sequences were obtained from blood. The chain uses TRBV30 and TRBJ2-3; TRBD2 fits 11 bases in the junction. The DNA sequence follows: TGTGCTTCCACCCGGACTAGCGGGACAGATACGCAGTATTTT. It encodes CASTRTSGTDTQYF. Where the CDR3 stops, the reference TRBV30 and TRBJ2-3 genes take over; the full variable domain is SQTIHQWPATLVQPVGSPLSLECTVEGTSNPNLYWYRQAAGRGLQLLFYSVGIGQISSEVPQNLSASRPQDRQFILSSKKLLLSDSGFYLCASTRTSGTDTQYFGPGTRLTVL.